Sequencing of this TCR beta chain was carried out in a study of blood T cell repertoires in COVID-19. Background on the study: Samples representing acute and convalescent COVID-19 were sourced from the United States, Italy and Spain. The cDNA or gDNA used as material had been derived from T cells, B-cell-depleted T cells, or PBMCs.

Under the authors' procedure: Estimates of nucleated cell counts were drawn from the amplification of reference gene primers. Using immunoSEQ multiplex PCR, the repertoire was profiled, and TCRdb retains in-frame clones only, with some absent. Clone size and V and J calls were adopted from that table, with D and trimming inferred from the DNA. The sample has roughly 200,000 clones, approximately 90% seen once. The CDR3 has 15 residues. V lost 3 bases and J 0 bases, leaving 8 bases between the germline ends. The germline CDR1 and CDR2 sequences are MNHEY and SVGAGI. Input material: peripheral blood. The V gene is TRBV6-5, the J gene TRBJ2-2; possibly TRBD2 for D (6 bases). The receptor comes from a woman aged 25 to 39 with active or convalescent COVID-19. The chain's CDR3 is CASSYGGPNTGELFF. In DNA form, the CDR3 reads TGTGCCAGCAGTTATGGAGGGCCGAACACCGGGGAGCTGTTTTTT.